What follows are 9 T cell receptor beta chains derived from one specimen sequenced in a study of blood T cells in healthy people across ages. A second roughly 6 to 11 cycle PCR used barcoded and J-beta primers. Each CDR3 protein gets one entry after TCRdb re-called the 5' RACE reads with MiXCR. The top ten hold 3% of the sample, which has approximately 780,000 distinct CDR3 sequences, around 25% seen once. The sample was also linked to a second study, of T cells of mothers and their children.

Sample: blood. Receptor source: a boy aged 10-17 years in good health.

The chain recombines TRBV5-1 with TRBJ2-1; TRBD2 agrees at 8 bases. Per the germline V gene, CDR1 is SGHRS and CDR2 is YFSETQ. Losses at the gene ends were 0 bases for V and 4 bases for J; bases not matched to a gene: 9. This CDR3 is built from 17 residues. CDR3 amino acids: CASSLARAGGPYNEQFF. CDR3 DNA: TGCGCCAGCAGCTTGGCAAGGGCGGGGGGACCTTACAATGAGCAGTTCTTC.

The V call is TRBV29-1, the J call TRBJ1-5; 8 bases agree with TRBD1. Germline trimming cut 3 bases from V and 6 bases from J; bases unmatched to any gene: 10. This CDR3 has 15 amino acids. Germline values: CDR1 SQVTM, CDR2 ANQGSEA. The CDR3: CSVELGQGGSQPQHF. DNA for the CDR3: TGCAGCGTTGAGTTAGGACAGGGAGGAAGTCAGCCCCAGCATTTT.

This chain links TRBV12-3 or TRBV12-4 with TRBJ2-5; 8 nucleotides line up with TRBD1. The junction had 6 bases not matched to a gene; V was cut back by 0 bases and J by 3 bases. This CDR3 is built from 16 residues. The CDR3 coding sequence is TGTGCCAGCAGTTTAGCGCCAGAGGACAGGGAAGAGACCCAGTACTTC. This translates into CASSLAPEDREETQYF.

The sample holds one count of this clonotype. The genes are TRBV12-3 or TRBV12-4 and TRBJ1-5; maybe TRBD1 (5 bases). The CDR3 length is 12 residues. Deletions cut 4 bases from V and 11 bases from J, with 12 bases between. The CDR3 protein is CASSSGRGAQHF. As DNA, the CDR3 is TGTGCCAGCAGTTCCGGTCGGGGGGCCCAGCATTTT.

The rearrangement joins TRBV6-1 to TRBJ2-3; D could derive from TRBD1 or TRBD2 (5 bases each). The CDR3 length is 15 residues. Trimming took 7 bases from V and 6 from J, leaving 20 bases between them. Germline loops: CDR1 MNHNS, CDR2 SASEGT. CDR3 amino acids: CASTRSLGAGDTQYF. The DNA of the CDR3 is TGTGCCAGCACTCGATCCCTCGGGGCCGGCGATACGCAGTATTTT.

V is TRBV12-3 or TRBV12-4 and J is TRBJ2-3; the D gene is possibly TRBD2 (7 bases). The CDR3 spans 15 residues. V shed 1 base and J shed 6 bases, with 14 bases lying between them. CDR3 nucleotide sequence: TGTGCCAGCAGTTTAGGGGCGGGGGCATCCGATACGCAGTATTTT. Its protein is CASSLGAGASDTQYF.

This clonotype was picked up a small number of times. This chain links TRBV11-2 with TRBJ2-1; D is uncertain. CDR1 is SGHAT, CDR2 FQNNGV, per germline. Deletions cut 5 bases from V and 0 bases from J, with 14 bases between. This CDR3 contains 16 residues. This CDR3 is CASSPLPRSSYNEQFF. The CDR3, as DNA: TGTGCCAGCAGCCCCCTCCCGAGGAGCTCCTACAATGAGCAGTTCTTC.

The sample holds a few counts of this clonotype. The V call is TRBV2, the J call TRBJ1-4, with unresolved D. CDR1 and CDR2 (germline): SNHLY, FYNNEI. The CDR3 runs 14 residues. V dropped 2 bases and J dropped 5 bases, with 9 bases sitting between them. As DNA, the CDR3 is TGTGCCAGCAGTGAATGGATAGGGAATGAAAAACTGTTTTTT. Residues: CASSEWIGNEKLFF.

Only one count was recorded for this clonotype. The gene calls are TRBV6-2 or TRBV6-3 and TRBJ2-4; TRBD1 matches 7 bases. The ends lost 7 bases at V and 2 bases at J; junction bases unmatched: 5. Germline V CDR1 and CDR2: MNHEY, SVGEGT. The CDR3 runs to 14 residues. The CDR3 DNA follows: TGTGCCAGCAACTGGGGACAGCCCAAAAACATTCAGTACTTC. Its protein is CASNWGQPKNIQYF.